One and the same sample provided the 3 T cell receptor beta chains below, sequenced in a study of T cell responses to AZD1222 COVID-19 vaccine. Clones were sequenced by immunoSEQ multiplex PCR, and TCRdb holds only the in-frame ones, with some missing. This table holds 150,000 to 200,000 clones, approximately 93% found once. The sequences come from peripheral blood, collected 28 days after the second AZD1222 dose. Every receptor here comes from an adult who received the AZD1222 COVID-19 vaccine.

V is TRBV3-1 (or the pseudogene TRBV3-2) and J is TRBJ1-1; D is unclear. The CDR3 is 15 amino acids. Trimming took off 1 base at V and 0 bases at J, with 9 bases between the two ends. Germline V gene lookup returns CDR1 LGHDT and CDR2 YNNKEL (reference sequence). CDR3 bases: TGTGCCAGCAGCCAAGGAGGCTCGTTGAACACTGAAGCTTTCTTT. The encoded protein is CASSQGGSLNTEAFF.

The gene calls are TRBV3-1 (or the pseudogene TRBV3-2) and TRBJ2-7; 7 bases map to TRBD1. The V and J ends lost 3 bases and 6 bases, in that order; junction bases with no gene match: 11. This CDR3 spans 15 amino acids. CDR1 is LGHDT, CDR2 YNNKEL, per germline (reference sequence). As DNA, the CDR3 is TGTGCCAGCAGCCATCTTGACAGGGATCAGGGCGAGCAGTACTTC. It yields the protein CASSHLDRDQGEQYF.

This rearrangement joins TRBV4-3 to TRBJ1-3; tentative D call: TRBD1 (6 bases). Germline-derived CDR1 and CDR2 are LGHNA and YSLEER. The CDR3 runs 14 residues. V was cut by 3 bases and J by 4 bases, with 10 bases left in between. In DNA form, the CDR3 reads TGCGCCAGCAGCCACGACAGGTCGGGAAACACCATATATTTT. Its translation is CASSHDRSGNTIYF.